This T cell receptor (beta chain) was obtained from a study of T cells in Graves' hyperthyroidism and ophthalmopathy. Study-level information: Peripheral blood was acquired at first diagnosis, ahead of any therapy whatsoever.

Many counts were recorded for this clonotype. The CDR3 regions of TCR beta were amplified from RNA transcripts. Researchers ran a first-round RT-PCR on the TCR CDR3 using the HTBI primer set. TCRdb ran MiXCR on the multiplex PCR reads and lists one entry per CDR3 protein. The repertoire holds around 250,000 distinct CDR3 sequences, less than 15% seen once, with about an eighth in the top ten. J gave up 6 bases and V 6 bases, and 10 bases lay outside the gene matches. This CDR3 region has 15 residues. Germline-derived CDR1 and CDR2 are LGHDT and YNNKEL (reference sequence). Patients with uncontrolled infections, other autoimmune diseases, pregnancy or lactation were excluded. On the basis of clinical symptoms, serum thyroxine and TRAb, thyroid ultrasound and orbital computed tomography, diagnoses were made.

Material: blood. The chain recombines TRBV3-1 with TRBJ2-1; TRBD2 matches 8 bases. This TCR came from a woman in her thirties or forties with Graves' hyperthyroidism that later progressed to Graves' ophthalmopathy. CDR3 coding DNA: TGTGCCAGCAGGGCTCCGGGACTAGAAATCAATGAGCAGTTCTTC. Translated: CASRAPGLEINEQFF.